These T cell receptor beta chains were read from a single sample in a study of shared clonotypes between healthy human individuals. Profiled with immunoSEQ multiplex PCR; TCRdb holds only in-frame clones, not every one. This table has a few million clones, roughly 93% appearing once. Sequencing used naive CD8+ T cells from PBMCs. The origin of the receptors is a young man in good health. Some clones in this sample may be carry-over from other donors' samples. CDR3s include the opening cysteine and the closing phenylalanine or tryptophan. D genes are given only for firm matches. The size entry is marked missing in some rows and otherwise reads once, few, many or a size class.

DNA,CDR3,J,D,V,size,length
TGCGCCAGCAGCCAAGTGGGGGACAGGGGCCTCTACGAGCAGTACTTC,CASSQVGDRGLYEQYF,TRBJ2-7,TRBD1,TRBV4-1,-,16
TGTGCCAGCGCCCAGGACGCGACCTACGAGCAGTACTTC,CASAQDATYEQYF,TRBJ2-7,-,TRBV6-1,-,13
TGTGCCACCTCTCCGGGAGCCCACGAGCAGTACTTC,CATSPGAHEQYF,TRBJ2-7,-,TRBV10-3,-,12
TGTGCCAGTAGTGTCGGCTACGAGCAGTACTTC,CASSVGYEQYF,TRBJ2-7,-,TRBV19,-,11
TGTGCCAGCTCACCACCGACGGTTAACTATGGCTACACCTTC,CASSPPTVNYGYTF,TRBJ1-2,-,TRBV18,-,14
TGTGCCAGCAGTTTATCCGGGTACAGCTCCTACAATGAGCAGTTCTTC,CASSLSGYSSYNEQFF,TRBJ2-1,-,TRBV27,-,16
TGTGCCAGCAGTTTATGGGCAGGGGGCCTCTCCTACGAGCAGTACTTC,CASSLWAGGLSYEQYF,TRBJ2-7,TRBD1,TRBV27,-,16
TGCAGCGTTGAAATTAGTGGGCTAAGCACAGATACGCAGTATTTT,CSVEISGLSTDTQYF,TRBJ2-3,-,TRBV29-1,-,15
TGTGCCAGCAGTGCCGGGACTAGCGGTAAAGAGCAGTACTTC,CASSAGTSGKEQYF,TRBJ2-7,TRBD2,TRBV27,-,14
TGTGCCAGCAGCTTAGGACTAGCCAGCTACGAGCAGTACTTC,CASSLGLASYEQYF,TRBJ2-7,TRBD2,TRBV7-9,-,14
TGTGCCAGCAGCTTACACGCTCTTGGGGGGGCTGAAGCTTTCTTT,CASSLHALGGAEAFF,TRBJ1-1,-,TRBV11-2,-,15
TGTGCCAGCAGCTCCCCGGTAGCGGGAGTAGTCCATGAGCAGTTCTTC,CASSSPVAGVVHEQFF,TRBJ2-1,TRBD2,TRBV7-9,-,16
TGTGCCATCAGTAGTCTCGGAGAGAGCCCCAGGACCGGGGAGCTGTTTTTT,CAISSLGESPRTGELFF,TRBJ2-2,-,TRBV10-3,-,17
TGCGCCAGCAGCCCCAGGGCGGGTAGCGGGAGTTCCGAGACCCAGTACTTC,CASSPRAGSGSSETQYF,TRBJ2-5,TRBD2,TRBV4-1,-,17
TGTGCCAGCAGTGAACCCAACACAGATACGCAGTATTTT,CASSEPNTDTQYF,TRBJ2-3,-,TRBV6-1,-,13
TGTGCCAGCAGCTTACCGGGACAGGGTGTTGCCGGGGAGCTGTTTTTT,CASSLPGQGVAGELFF,TRBJ2-2,TRBD1,TRBV7-9,-,16
TGTGCCAGTAGTCCCGACAGGGAGGATAACATTCAGTACTTC,CASSPDREDNIQYF,TRBJ2-4,-,TRBV19,once,14
TGTGCCAGCTCACCACGGTCCAGGGGAACTCTCATGAACACTGAAGCTTTCTTT,CASSPRSRGTLMNTEAFF,TRBJ1-1,-,TRBV18,-,18
TGTGCCAGCAGCTTGGGGTTCTCCTACGAGCAGTACTTC,CASSLGFSYEQYF,TRBJ2-7,-,TRBV5-4,-,13
TGTGCCAGCAGCTCAGCACCACGGACTAGCGGAGGCAATGAGCAGTTCTTC,CASSSAPRTSGGNEQFF,TRBJ2-1,TRBD2,TRBV5-6,-,17
TGTGCCAGCAGTCCCCACCCGGGACAGGGTCACTATGGCTACACCTTC,CASSPHPGQGHYGYTF,TRBJ1-2,TRBD1,TRBV27,-,16
TGTGCCTGGTCTATGGCTATCATGAACACTGAAGCTTTCTTT,CAWSMAIMNTEAFF,TRBJ1-1,-,TRBV30,-,14
TGCGCCAGCAGCCAGTCCCCCGGGACAGCCTACGAGCAGTACTTC,CASSQSPGTAYEQYF,TRBJ2-7,TRBD1,TRBV4-1,-,15
TGTGCCAGCAGCTTCCACCTTGAGACCTACGAGCAGTACTTC,CASSFHLETYEQYF,TRBJ2-7,-,TRBV11-1,-,14
TGTGCCAGCAGACCCGGACAGGGACGGGAGACCCAGTACTTC,CASRPGQGRETQYF,TRBJ2-5,TRBD1,TRBV28,-,14
TGTGCCAGCAGTCCTCGGGACCTACGCTCTGGAAACACCATATATTTT,CASSPRDLRSGNTIYF,TRBJ1-3,-,TRBV28,-,16
TGTGCCAGCAGTTTATCGGGGGATGGCTACACCTTC,CASSLSGDGYTF,TRBJ1-2,-,TRBV28,-,12
TGTGCCAGCAGCTTGGTCCACGAGCAGTACTTC,CASSLVHEQYF,TRBJ2-7,-,TRBV11-2,-,11
TGTGCCAGCAGTTACTCGTTGGGGAGGAGCTCCTACGAGCAGTACTTC,CASSYSLGRSSYEQYF,TRBJ2-7,-,TRBV6-5,-,16
TGTGCCAGCACCCACACAGCAAAGGACACTGAAGCTTTCTTT,CASTHTAKDTEAFF,TRBJ1-1,-,TRBV5-5,-,14
TGTGCCAGTAGTATAGGGCCGCAAACCTACGAGCAGTACTTC,CASSIGPQTYEQYF,TRBJ2-7,-,TRBV19,-,14
TGTGCCAGCAGTTACGTGGGACAGAACACAGATACGCAGTATTTT,CASSYVGQNTDTQYF,TRBJ2-3,TRBD1,TRBV6-6,-,15
TGCGCCAGCAGCCAAGCGAAAGGGACATCAACTAATGAAAAACTGTTTTTT,CASSQAKGTSTNEKLFF,TRBJ1-4,-,TRBV4-3,-,17
TGTGCCAGCAGTTTGGGGGGGAGGGAGCAGTTCTTC,CASSLGGREQFF,TRBJ2-1,TRBD2,TRBV27,-,12
TGTGCCAGCAGCTTAATCGCTAGCGGGAGGGCCTTTTCCGGGGAGCTGTTTTTT,CASSLIASGRAFSGELFF,TRBJ2-2,TRBD2,TRBV13,-,18
TGTGCCAGCAGTTTGCGGCAGACCTACGAGCAGTACTTC,CASSLRQTYEQYF,TRBJ2-7,-,TRBV28,-,13
TGCGCCAGCAGCCAAGGAACTAGCGGGTTACAAGAGACCCAGTACTTC,CASSQGTSGLQETQYF,TRBJ2-5,TRBD2,TRBV4-1,-,16
TGCGCCAGCAGCCACGGACAGGGTTACACTGAAGCTTTCTTT,CASSHGQGYTEAFF,TRBJ1-1,TRBD1,TRBV4-1,-,14
TGTGCCAGCAGTCGTACTAGTAGTGAGCAGTTCTTC,CASSRTSSEQFF,TRBJ2-1,-,TRBV5-6,-,12
TGCAGCGTTGGAAGAGGGGCTGAAGCTTTCTTT,CSVGRGAEAFF,TRBJ1-1,-,TRBV29-1,-,11
TGTGCCACCAGCAGCCGGAGGACAGGGCTAAACTATGGCTACACCTTC,CATSSRRTGLNYGYTF,TRBJ1-2,TRBD1,TRBV15,-,16
TGTGCCAGCAGTTTGGAACATGGGTACGAGCAGTACTTC,CASSLEHGYEQYF,TRBJ2-7,-,TRBV27,-,13
TGCGCCAGCAGCCAAGTTACGGGACCTAGCACAGATACGCAGTATTTT,CASSQVTGPSTDTQYF,TRBJ2-3,-,TRBV4-1,-,16
TGTGCCAGCAGCTTGGTCCTTGGTAATGAAAAACTGTTTTTT,CASSLVLGNEKLFF,TRBJ1-4,-,TRBV7-9,-,14
TGTGCCAGCAGTTTAGGCAGGGAGGATGAAAAACTGTTTTTT,CASSLGREDEKLFF,TRBJ1-4,-,TRBV28,-,14
TGTGCCAGCAGCTTCACAGGGGGCTGGGAGCAGTTCTTC,CASSFTGGWEQFF,TRBJ2-1,TRBD1,TRBV5-4,-,13
TGCGCCAGCAGCCAAGATCGGGGACAGGTGACAAGGACCCAGTACTTC,CASSQDRGQVTRTQYF,TRBJ2-5,TRBD1,TRBV4-1,-,16
TGTGCCAGCAGTGACTCACGTGGAAGCTCCTACAATGAGCAGTTCTTC,CASSDSRGSSYNEQFF,TRBJ2-1,-,TRBV6-4,-,16
TGTGCCAGCAGCTTAGATCTGGGGGACCGGTACGAGCAGTACTTC,CASSLDLGDRYEQYF,TRBJ2-7,-,TRBV11-2,once,15
TGTGCCAGCAGCCTCCGGACAGCCACCTACGAGCAGTACTTC,CASSLRTATYEQYF,TRBJ2-7,-,TRBV5-8,-,14
TGTGCCAGCAGTTACGCCGGGGGCGAGCAGTACTTC,CASSYAGGEQYF,TRBJ2-7,-,TRBV6-6,-,12
TGTGCCAGTAGTATCGGGCAAAAGTACGAGCAGTACTTC,CASSIGQKYEQYF,TRBJ2-7,-,TRBV19,-,13
TGCGCCAGCAGCTTAGGGGTAGGTCAGCCCCAGCATTTT,CASSLGVGQPQHF,TRBJ1-5,-,TRBV5-1,-,13
TGTGCCAGCAGCACAGGGCAGGGGAACACCGGGGAGCTGTTTTTT,CASSTGQGNTGELFF,TRBJ2-2,-,TRBV9,once,15
TGTGCCAGTAATCCGGTCAGGGGGCCCGGGGAGCTGTTTTTT,CASNPVRGPGELFF,TRBJ2-2,TRBD1,TRBV19,-,14
TGTGCCAGCAGTGAATTCGGATGGAGAGGACAGGTTAACACTGAAGCTTTCTTT,CASSEFGWRGQVNTEAFF,TRBJ1-1,TRBD1,TRBV6-1,-,18
TGTGCCAGCAGCGTAGACCCGGGAAGAGGGTACGAGCAGTACTTC,CASSVDPGRGYEQYF,TRBJ2-7,-,TRBV9,-,15
TGTGCCAGCAGTGGGGGGGGCACTGAAGCTTTCTTT,CASSGGGTEAFF,TRBJ1-1,-,TRBV9,-,12
TGCGCCAGCAGCCAAGATGATCGACAGGATGAGACCCAGTACTTC,CASSQDDRQDETQYF,TRBJ2-5,-,TRBV4-1,-,15
TGTGCCAGCAGTTTAGAGGAAGCCTACGAGCAGTACTTC,CASSLEEAYEQYF,TRBJ2-7,-,TRBV28,-,13